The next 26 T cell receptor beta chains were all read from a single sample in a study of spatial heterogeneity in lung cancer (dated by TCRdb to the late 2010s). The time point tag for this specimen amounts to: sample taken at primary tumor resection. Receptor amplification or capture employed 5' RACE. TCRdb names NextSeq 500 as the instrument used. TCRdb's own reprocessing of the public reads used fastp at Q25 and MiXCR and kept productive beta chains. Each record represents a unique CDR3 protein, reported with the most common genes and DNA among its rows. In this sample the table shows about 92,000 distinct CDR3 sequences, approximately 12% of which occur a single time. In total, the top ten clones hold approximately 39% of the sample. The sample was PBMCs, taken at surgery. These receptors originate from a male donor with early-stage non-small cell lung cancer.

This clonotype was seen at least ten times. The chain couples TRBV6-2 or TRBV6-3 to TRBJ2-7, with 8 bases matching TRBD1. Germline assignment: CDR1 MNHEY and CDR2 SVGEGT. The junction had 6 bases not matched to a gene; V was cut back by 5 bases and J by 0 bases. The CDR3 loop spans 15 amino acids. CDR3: CASSRQGLISYEQYF. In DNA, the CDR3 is TGTGCCAGCAGTCGACAGGGGCTCATCTCCTACGAGCAGTACTTC.

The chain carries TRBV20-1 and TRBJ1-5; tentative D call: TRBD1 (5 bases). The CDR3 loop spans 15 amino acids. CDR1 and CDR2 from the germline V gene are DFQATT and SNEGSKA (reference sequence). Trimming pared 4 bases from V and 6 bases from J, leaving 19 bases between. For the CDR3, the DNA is TGCAGTGCTACCCAGACCCTGGGGCGGGTTCAGCCCCAGCATTTT. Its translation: CSATQTLGRVQPQHF.

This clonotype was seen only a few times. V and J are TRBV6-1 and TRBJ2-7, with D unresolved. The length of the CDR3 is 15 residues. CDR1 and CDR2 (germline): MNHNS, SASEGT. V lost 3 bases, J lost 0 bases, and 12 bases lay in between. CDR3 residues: CASSELVSYSYEQYF. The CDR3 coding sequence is TGTGCCAGCAGTGAGTTAGTCAGCTACTCCTACGAGCAGTACTTC.

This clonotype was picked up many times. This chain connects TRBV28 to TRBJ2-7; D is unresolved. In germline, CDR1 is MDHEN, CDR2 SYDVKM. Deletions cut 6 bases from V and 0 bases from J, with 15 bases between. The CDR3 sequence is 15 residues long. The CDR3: CASSPRRLTSYEQYF. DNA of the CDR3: TGTGCCAGCAGCCCGAGACGACTTACCTCCTACGAGCAGTACTTC.

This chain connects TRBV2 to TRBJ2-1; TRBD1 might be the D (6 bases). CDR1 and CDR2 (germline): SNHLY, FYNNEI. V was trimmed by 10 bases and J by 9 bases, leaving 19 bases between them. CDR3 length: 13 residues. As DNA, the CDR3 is TGTGCCACCGTCGAACAGGGATTGGGTGAGCAGTTCTTC. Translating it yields CATVEQGLGEQFF.

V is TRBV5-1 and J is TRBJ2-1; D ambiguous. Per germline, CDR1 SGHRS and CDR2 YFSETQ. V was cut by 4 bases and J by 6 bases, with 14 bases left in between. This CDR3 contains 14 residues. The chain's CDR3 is CASSTGMEVNEQFF. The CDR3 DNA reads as TGCGCCAGCAGCACCGGCATGGAAGTCAATGAGCAGTTCTTC.

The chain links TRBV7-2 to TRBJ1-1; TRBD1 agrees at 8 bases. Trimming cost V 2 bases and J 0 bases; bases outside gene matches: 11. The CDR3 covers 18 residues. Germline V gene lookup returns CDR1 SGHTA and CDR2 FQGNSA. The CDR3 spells CASSLSWRQGLMNTEAFF. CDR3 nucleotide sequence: TGTGCCAGCAGCTTAAGTTGGAGACAGGGGTTAATGAACACTGAAGCTTTCTTT. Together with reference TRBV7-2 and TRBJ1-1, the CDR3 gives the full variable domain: GAGVSQSPSNKVTEKGKDVELRCDPISGHTALYWYRQSLGQGLEFLIYFQGNSAPDKSGLPSDRFSAERTGGSVSTLTIQRTQQEDSAVYLCASSLSWRQGLMNTEAFFGQGTRLTVV.

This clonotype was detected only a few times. The CDR3 region has the DNA TGTGCCAGCAGCCCAGAGCGGGGGACAGATACGCAGTATTTT. As protein: CASSPERGTDTQYF. This chain joins TRBV14 and TRBJ2-3, with 8 positions matching TRBD2. Trimming at V came to 4 bases and at J to 3 bases, leaving 3 bases not matched to a gene. The CDR3 length is 14 residues. Germline CDR1 is SGHDN and CDR2 is FVKESK.

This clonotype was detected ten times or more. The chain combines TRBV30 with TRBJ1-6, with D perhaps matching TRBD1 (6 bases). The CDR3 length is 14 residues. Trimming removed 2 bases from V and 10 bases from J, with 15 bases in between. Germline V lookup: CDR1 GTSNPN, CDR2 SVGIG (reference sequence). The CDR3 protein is CAWSPGHNASPLHF. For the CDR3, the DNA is TGTGCCTGGAGTCCGGGACATAATGCGTCACCCCTCCACTTT. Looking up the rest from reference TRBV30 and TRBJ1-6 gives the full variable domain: SQTIHQWPATLVQPVGSPLSLECTVEGTSNPNLYWYRQAAGRGLQLLFYSVGIGQISSEVPQNLSASRPQDRQFILSSKKLLLSDSGFYLCAWSPGHNASPLHFGNGTRLTVT.

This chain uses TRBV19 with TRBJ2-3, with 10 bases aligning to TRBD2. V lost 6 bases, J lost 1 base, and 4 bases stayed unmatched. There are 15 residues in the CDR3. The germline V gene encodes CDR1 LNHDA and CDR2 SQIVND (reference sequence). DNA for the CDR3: TGTGCCAGTAGAGACGGGACTAGCGGCACAGATACGCAGTATTTT. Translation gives CASRDGTSGTDTQYF.

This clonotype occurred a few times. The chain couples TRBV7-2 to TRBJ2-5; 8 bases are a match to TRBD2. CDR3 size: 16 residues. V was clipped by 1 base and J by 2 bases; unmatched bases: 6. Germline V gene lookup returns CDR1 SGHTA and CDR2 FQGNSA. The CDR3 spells CASSLVPAGAQETQYF. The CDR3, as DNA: TGTGCCAGCAGCTTAGTCCCAGCGGGGGCTCAAGAGACCCAGTACTTC. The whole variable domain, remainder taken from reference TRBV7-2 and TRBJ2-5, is GAGVSQSPSNKVTEKGKDVELRCDPISGHTALYWYRQSLGQGLEFLIYFQGNSAPDKSGLPSDRFSAERTGGSVSTLTIQRTQQEDSAVYLCASSLVPAGAQETQYFGPGTRLLVL.

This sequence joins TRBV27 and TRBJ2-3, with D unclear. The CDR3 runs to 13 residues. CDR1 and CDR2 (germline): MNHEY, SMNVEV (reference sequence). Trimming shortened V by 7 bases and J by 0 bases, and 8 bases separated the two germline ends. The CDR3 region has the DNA TGTGCCAGCAAAGAAAAGAGCACAGATACGCAGTATTTT. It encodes CASKEKSTDTQYF.

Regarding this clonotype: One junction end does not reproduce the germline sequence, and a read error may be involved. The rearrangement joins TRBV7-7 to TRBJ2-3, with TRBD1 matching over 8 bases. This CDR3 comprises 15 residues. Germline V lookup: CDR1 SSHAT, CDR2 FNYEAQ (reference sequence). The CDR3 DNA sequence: TGTGCTAGCAGCCCAGGACAGGGAAGTCTAGATACGCAGTATTTT. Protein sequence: CASSPGQGSLDTQYF.

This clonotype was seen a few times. The CDR3 loop reads CASSRQVPNSPFTF. Here the CDR3 DNA reads TGTGCCAGCAGCCGACAGGTTCCCAACAGTCCCTTCACCTTC. The rearrangement uses TRBV11-2 and TRBJ1-2, with D perhaps matching TRBD1 (6 bases). Trimming removed 5 bases at V and 13 bases at J, with 23 bases between. CDR3 size: 14 residues. Looked up from germline, CDR1 is SGHAT and CDR2 is FQNNGV. Supplemented by reference TRBV11-2 and TRBJ1-2, the full variable domain reads EAGVAQSPRYKIIEKRQSVAFWCNPISGHATLYWYQQILGQGPKLLIQFQNNGVVDDSQLPKDRFSAERLKGVDSTLKIQPAKLEDSAVYLCASSRQVPNSPFTFGSGTRLTVV.

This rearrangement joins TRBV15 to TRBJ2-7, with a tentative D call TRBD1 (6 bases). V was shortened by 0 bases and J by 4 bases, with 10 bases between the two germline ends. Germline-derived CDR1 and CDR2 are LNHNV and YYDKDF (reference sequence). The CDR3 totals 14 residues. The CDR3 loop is CATSRDRGGYEQYF. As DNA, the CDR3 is TGTGCCACCAGCAGAGATCGAGGGGGTTACGAGCAGTACTTC.

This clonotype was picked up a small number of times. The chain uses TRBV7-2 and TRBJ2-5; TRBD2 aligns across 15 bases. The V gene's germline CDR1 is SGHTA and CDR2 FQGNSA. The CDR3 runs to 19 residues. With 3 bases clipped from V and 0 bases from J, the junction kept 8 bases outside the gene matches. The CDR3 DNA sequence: TGTGCCAGCAGCTTCTGGACTAGCGGGGGGGCCTGGGACCAAGAGACCCAGTACTTC. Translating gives CASSFWTSGGAWDQETQYF.

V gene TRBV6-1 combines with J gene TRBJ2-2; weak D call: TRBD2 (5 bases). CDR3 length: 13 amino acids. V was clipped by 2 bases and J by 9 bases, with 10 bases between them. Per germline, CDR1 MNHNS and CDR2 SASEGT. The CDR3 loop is CASSEQGGRELFF. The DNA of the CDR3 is TGTGCCAGCAGTGAACAAGGAGGCAGGGAGCTGTTTTTT.

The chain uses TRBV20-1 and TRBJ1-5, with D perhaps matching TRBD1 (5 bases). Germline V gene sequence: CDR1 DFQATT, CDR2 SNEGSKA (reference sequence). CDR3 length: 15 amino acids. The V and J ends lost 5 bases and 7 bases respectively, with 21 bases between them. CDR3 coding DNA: TGCAGTGCTGGGCCCATCGGGACTCGGAAGCAGCCCCAGCATTTT. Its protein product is CSAGPIGTRKQPQHF.

CDR3 sequence (DNA): TGTGCCAGCAGCTCTCATGGGGGCTCGTCCATGAATGAGCAGTTCTTC. Amino acids: CASSSHGGSSMNEQFF. V usage is TRBV7-2 and J usage is TRBJ2-1; D is possibly TRBD1 (6 bases). The germline V gene has CDR1 SGHTA and CDR2 FQGNSA. The CDR3 has 16 residues. Trimming took 4 bases from V and 7 from J, leaving 20 bases between them. The full variable domain, in which reference TRBV7-2 and TRBJ2-1 provide the parts outside the CDR3, is GAGVSQSPSNKVTEKGKDVELRCDPISGHTALYWYRQSLGQGLEFLIYFQGNSAPDKSGLPSDRFSAERTGGSVSTLTIQRTQQEDSAVYLCASSSHGGSSMNEQFFGPGTRLTVL.

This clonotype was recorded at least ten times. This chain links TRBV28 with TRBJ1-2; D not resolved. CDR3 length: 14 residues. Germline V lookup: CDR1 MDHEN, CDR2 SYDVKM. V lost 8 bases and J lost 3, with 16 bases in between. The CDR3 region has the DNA TGTGCCAGCGGAGAGGTGGCAGGCCACTATGGCTACACCTTC. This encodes CASGEVAGHYGYTF.

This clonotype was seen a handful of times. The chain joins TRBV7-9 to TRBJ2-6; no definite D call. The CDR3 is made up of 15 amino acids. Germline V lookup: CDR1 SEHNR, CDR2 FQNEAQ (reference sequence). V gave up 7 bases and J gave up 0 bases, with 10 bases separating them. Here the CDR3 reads CASTFTISGANVLTF. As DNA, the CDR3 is TGTGCCAGCACCTTTACAATCTCTGGGGCCAACGTCCTGACTTTC. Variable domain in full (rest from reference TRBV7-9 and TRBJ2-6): DTGVSQNPRHKITKRGQNVTFRCDPISEHNRLYWYRQTLGQGPEFLTYFQNEAQLEKSRLLSDRFSAERPKGSFSTLEIQRTEQGDSAMYLCASTFTISGANVLTFGAGSRLTVL.

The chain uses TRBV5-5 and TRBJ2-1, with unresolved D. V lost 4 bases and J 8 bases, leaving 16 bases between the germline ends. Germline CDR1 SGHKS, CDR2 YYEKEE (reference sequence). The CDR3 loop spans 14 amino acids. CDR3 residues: CASSRRTDPHEQFF. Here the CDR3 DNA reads TGTGCCAGCAGCCGCCGGACGGACCCCCATGAGCAGTTCTTC.

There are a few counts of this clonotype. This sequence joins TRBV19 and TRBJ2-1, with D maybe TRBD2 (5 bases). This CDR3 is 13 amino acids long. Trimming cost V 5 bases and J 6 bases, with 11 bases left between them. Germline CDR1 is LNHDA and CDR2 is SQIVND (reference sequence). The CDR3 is CASSPSGLNEQFF. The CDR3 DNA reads TGTGCCAGTAGTCCCTCCGGACTCAATGAGCAGTTCTTC.

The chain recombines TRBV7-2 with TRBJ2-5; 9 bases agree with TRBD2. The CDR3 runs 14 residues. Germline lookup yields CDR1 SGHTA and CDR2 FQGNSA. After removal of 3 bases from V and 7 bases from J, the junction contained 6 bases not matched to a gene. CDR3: CASSFGLASGTQYF. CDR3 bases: TGTGCCAGCAGCTTTGGACTAGCGTCTGGGACCCAGTACTTC.

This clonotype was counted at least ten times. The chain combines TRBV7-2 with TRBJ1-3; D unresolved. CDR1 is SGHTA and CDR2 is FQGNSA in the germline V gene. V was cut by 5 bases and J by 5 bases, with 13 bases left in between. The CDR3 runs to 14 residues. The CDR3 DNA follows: TGTGCCAGCAGCCCACAGACGGACCGAAACACCATATATTTT. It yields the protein CASSPQTDRNTIYF.

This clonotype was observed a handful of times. DNA of the CDR3: TGCAGTGCCCGGACTAGCGGCTACGAGCAGTACTTC. Translated: CSARTSGYEQYF. The chain has TRBV20-1 and TRBJ2-7; 10 positions match TRBD2. CDR1 is DFQATT, CDR2 SNEGSKA, per germline (reference sequence). The V and J ends lost 6 bases and 3 bases, in that order; junction bases with no gene match: 2. This CDR3 spans 12 amino acids.